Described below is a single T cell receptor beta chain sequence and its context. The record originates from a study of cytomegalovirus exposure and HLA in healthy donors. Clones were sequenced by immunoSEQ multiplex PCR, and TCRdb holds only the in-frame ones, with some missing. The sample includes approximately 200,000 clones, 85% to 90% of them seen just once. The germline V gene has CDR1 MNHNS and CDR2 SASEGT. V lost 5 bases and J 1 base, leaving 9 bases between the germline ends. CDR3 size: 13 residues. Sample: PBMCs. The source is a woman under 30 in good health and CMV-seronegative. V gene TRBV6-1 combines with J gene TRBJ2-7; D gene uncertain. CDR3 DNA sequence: TGTGCCAGCAGTCCAGACGGGTCCTACGAGCAGTACTTC. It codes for CASSPDGSYEQYF.